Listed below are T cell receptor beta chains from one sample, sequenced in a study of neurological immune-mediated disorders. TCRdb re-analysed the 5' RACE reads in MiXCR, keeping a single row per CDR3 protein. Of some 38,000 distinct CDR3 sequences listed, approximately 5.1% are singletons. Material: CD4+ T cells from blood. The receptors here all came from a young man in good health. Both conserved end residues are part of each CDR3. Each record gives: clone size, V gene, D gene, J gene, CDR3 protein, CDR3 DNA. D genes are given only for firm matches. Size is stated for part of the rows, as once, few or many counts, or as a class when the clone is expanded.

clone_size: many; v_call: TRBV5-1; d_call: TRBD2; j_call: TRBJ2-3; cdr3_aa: CASSDGGLAGDTQYF; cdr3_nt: TGCGCCAGCAGCGATGGGGGCCTAGCGGGCGATACGCAGTATTTT
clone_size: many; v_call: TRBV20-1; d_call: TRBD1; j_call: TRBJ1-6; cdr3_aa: CSARDRSRTGHDSPLHF; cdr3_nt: TGCAGTGCTAGAGACCGCAGCCGGACAGGGCACGATTCACCCCTCCACTTT
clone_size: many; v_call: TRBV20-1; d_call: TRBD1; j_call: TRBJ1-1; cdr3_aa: CSAGGTANTEAFF; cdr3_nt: TGCAGTGCTGGCGGGACAGCGAACACTGAAGCTTTCTTT
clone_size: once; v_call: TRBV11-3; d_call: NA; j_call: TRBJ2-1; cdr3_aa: CTSSLDQSGSGSYNEQFF; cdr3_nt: TGTACCAGCAGCTTAGATCAGTCAGGGTCTGGATCCTACAATGAGCAGTTCTTC
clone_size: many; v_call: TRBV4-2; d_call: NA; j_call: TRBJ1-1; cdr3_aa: CASSQDLLTEAFF; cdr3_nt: TGTGCCAGCAGCCAAGACCTTCTAACTGAAGCTTTCTTT
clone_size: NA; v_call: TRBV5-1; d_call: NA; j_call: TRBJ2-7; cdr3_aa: CASSTDPSSDEQYF; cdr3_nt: TGCGCCAGCAGCACCGATCCGAGTTCCGACGAGCAGTACTTC
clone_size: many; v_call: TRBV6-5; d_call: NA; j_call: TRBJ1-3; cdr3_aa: CASSYTGRMAGNTIYF; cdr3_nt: TGTGCCAGCAGTTACACCGGACGGATGGCTGGAAACACCATATATTTT
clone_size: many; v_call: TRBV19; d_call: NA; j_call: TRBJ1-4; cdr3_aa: CASKRTGDGNEKLFF; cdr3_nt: TGTGCCAGTAAGAGGACGGGGGATGGGAATGAAAAACTGTTTTTT
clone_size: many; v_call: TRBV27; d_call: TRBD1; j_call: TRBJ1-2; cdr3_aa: CASSLTGDYGYTF; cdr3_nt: TGTGCCTCCTCCTTGACAGGGGACTATGGCTACACCTTC
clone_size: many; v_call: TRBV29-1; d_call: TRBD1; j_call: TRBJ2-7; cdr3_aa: CSAQQGAGDEQYF; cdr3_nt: TGCAGCGCTCAACAGGGGGCTGGGGACGAGCAGTACTTC
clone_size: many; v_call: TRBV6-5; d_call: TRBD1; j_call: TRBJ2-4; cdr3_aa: CASSSGTGVYF; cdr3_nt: TGTGCCAGCAGTTCGGGGACAGGGGTGTACTTC
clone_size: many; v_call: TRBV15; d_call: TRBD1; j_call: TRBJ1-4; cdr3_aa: CATSRDMDRDGEKLFF; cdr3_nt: TGTGCCACCAGCAGAGATATGGACAGGGACGGGGAAAAACTGTTTTTT
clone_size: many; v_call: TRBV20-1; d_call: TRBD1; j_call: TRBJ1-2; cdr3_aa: CSARAGMGQGAHNYGYTF; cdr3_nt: TGCAGTGCTAGAGCTGGTATGGGGCAGGGGGCCCATAACTATGGCTACACCTTC
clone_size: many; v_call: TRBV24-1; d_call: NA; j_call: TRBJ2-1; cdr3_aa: CATSNSGGNEQFF; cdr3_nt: TGTGCCACCTCAAACTCTGGAGGGAATGAGCAGTTCTTC
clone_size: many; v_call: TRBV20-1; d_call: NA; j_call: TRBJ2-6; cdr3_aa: CSGAQTPGANVLTF; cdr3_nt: TGCAGTGGGGCTCAGACCCCTGGGGCCAACGTCCTGACTTTC
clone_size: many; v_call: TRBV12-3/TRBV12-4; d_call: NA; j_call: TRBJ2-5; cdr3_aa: CASTPNGGAQETQYF; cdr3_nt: TGTGCCAGCACTCCCAATGGGGGGGCCCAAGAGACCCAGTACTTC
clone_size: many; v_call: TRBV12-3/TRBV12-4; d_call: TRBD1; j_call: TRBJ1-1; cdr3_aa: CASSPPGGMNTEAFF; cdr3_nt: TGTGCCAGCAGCCCCCCAGGGGGGATGAACACTGAAGCTTTCTTT
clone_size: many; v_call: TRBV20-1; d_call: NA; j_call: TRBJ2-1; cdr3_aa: CSAWGTNEQFF; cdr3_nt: TGCAGTGCTTGGGGAACCAATGAGCAGTTCTTC
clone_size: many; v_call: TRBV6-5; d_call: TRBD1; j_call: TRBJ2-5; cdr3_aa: CASSYSGQGAETQYF; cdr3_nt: TGTGCCAGCAGTTACTCGGGACAGGGGGCGGAGACCCAGTACTTC
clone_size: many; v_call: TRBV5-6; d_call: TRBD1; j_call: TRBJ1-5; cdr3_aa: CASSFGTGALNQPQHF; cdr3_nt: TGTGCCAGCAGCTTCGGGACAGGGGCCCTCAATCAGCCCCAGCATTTT
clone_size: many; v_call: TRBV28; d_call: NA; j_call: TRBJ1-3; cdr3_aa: CASGRDLSGNTIYF; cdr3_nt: TGTGCCAGCGGACGCGACCTCTCTGGAAACACCATATATTTT
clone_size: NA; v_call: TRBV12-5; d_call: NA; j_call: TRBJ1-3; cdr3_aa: CASGPSAQTTSGNTIYF; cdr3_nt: TGTGCTAGTGGTCCTTCCGCCCAAACGACCTCTGGAAACACCATATATTTT
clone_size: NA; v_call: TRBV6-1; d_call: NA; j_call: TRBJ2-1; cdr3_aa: CASSPSGGTGRFF; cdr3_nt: TGTGCCAGCAGTCCAAGCGGGGGGACAGGGCGATTCTTC
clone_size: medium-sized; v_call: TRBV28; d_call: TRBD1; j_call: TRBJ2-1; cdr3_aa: CASNRRTYRGQTIYNEQFF; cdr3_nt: TGTGCCAGTAACCGAAGAACTTACCGGGGACAGACCATTTACAATGAGCAGTTCTTC
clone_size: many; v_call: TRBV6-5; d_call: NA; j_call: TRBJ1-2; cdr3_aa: CASSYGWRAEGYTF; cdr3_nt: TGTGCCAGCAGTTACGGTTGGCGGGCCGAAGGCTACACCTTC
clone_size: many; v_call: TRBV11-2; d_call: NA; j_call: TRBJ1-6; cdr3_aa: CASSFGGSYNSPLHF; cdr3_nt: TGTGCCAGCAGCTTTGGAGGGTCCTATAATTCACCCCTCCACTTT
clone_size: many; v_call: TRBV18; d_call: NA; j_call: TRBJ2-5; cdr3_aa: CASSQDTGTQETQYF; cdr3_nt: TGTGCCAGCTCCCAAGACACAGGGACCCAAGAGACCCAGTACTTC